Below, 5 T cell receptor beta chains from the same sample are listed, as sequenced in a study of blood T cell repertoires in COVID-19. The method was immunoSEQ multiplex PCR; TCRdb's version includes in-frame clones alone and lacks a portion of them. The table records a few hundred thousand clones, roughly 85% of them present only once. The sequenced sample was PBMCs or T cells enriched from blood (not recorded which). These receptors were taken from a woman between 45 and 65 years old who had been exposed to COVID-19.

The rearrangement joins TRBV6-5 to TRBJ1-4; maybe TRBD1 (5 bases). The CDR3 length is 13 residues. Trimming took 4 bases from V and 5 from J, leaving 8 bases between them. Germline V gene sequence: CDR1 MNHEY, CDR2 SVGAGI. CDR3 residues: CASSFGGNEKLFF. DNA of the CDR3: TGTGCCAGCAGTTTTGGGGGGAATGAAAAACTGTTTTTT.

V gene TRBV27 combines with J gene TRBJ2-1; tentatively, D is TRBD2 (6 bases). The germline V gene has CDR1 MNHEY and CDR2 SMNVEV (reference sequence). V shed 5 bases and J shed 0 bases, with 14 bases lying between them. The CDR3 has 16 amino acids. The CDR3 loop reads CASSAQAGISYNEQFF. The CDR3 DNA reads TGTGCCAGCAGTGCCCAAGCGGGCATCTCCTACAATGAGCAGTTCTTC.

CDR3 in DNA: TGTGCCAGCAGCTTTGGGGCCTTGGTAAACTATGGCTACACCTTC. Amino acid sequence: CASSFGALVNYGYTF. The V and J genes are TRBV7-2 and TRBJ1-2, with a weak D call TRBD1 (5 bases). The ends were cut back, 3 bases at V and 2 bases at J, with 13 bases in the middle. The CDR3 has 15 amino acids. Germline V gene sequence: CDR1 SGHTA, CDR2 FQGNSA. The complete variable domain, with remaining parts taken from reference TRBV7-2 and TRBJ1-2, reads GAGVSQSPSNKVTEKGKDVELRCDPISGHTALYWYRQSLGQGLEFLIYFQGNSAPDKSGLPSDRFSAERTGGSVSTLTIQRTQQEDSAVYLCASSFGALVNYGYTFGSGTRLTVV.

The rearrangement uses TRBV29-1 and TRBJ1-3; D uncertain. The V and J ends lost 7 bases and 0 bases respectively, with 10 bases between them. Germline V gene data show CDR1 as SQVTM and CDR2 as ANQGSEA. The CDR3 spans 13 residues. The CDR3 region is CSASLSSGNTIYF. CDR3 DNA sequence: TGCAGCGCTTCCCTGAGCTCTGGAAACACCATATATTTT.

V is TRBV7-9 and J is TRBJ1-3; a possible D gene is TRBD1 (5 bases). With 5 bases removed from V and 7 bases from J, the gap between germline ends came to 18 bases. This CDR3 has 15 amino acids. From germline, CDR1 is SEHNR and CDR2 FQNEAQ (reference sequence). As DNA, the CDR3 is TGTGCCAGCAGCGCCCACGGGGGGGGAGCGAACACCATATATTTT. Translated, it gives CASSAHGGGANTIYF.